This T cell receptor beta chain appears in the sequencing data of a study of cytomegalovirus exposure and HLA in healthy donors. CDR3 length equals 15 residues. The germline gives CDR1 MNHEY, CDR2 SVGAGI. Trimming at V came to 7 bases and at J to 2 bases, leaving 8 bases not matched to a gene. The protocol was immunoSEQ multiplex PCR, while the TCRdb copy is restricted to in-frame clones and leaves out a portion. The sample contains about 110,000 clones, under 97% of which appear only once. Regarding the study as a whole: According to a subsequent analysis, TCR clusters identified in the first cohort showed a tendency to co-occur across the 110 or so validation repertoires.

Remarks on this clone: Antigen specificity is unknown.

The V gene is TRBV6-5, the J gene TRBJ2-7, with 10 bases fitting TRBD1. Sequencing was performed on PBMCs. The sequence was obtained from a woman in her late teens or twenties in good health and CMV-seronegative. CDR3 protein: CASKPDRGQTYEQYF. CDR3 in DNA: TGTGCCAGCAAACCCGACAGGGGGCAAACCTACGAGCAGTACTTC.